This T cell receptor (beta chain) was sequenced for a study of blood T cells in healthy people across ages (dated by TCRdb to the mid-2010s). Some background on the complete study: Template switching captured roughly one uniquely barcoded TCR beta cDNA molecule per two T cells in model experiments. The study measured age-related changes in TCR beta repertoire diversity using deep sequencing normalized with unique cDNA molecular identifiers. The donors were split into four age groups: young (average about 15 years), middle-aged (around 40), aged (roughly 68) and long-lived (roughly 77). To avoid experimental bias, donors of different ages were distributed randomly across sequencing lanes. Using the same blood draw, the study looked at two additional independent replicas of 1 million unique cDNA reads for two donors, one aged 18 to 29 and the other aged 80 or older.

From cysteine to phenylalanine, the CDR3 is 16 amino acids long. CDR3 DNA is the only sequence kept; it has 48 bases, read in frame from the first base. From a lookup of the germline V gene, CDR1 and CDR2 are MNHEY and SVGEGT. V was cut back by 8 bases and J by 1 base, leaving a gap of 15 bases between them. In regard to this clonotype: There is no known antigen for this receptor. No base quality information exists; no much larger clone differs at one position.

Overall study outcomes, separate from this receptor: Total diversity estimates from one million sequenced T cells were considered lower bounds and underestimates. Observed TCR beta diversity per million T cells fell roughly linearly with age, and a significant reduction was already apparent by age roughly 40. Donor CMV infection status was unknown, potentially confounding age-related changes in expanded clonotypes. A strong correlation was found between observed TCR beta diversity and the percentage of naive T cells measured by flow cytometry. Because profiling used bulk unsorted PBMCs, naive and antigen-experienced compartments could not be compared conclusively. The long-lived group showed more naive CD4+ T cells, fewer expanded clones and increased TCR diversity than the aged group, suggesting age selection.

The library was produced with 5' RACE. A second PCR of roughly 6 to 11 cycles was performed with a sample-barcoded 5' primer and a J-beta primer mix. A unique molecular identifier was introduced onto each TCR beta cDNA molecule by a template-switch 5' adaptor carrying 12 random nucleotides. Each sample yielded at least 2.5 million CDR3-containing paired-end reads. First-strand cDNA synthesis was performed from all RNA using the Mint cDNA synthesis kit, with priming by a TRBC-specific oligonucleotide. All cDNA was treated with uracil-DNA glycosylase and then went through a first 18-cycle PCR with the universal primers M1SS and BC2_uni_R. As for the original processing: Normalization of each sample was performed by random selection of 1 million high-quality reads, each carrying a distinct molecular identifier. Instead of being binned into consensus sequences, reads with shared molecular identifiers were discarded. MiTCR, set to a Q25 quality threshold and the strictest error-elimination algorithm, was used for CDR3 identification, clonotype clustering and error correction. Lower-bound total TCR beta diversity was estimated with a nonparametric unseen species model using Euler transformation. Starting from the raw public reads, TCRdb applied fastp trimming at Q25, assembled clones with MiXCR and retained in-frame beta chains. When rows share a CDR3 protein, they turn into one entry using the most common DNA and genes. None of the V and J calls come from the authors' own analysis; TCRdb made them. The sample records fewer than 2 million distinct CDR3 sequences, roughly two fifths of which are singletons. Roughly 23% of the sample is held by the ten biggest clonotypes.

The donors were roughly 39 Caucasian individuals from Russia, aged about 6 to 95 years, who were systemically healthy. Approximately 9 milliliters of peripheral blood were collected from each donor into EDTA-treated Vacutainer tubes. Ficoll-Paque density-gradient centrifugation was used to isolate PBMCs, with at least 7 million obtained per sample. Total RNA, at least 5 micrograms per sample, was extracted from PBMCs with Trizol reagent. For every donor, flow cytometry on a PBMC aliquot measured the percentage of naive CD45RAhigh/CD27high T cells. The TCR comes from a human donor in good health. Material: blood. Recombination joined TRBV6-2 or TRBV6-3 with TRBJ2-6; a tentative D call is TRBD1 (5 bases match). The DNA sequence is TGTGCCAGCTTCGACAGAAGAATATCTGGGGCCAACGTCCTGACTTTC. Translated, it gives CASFDRRISGANVLTF.